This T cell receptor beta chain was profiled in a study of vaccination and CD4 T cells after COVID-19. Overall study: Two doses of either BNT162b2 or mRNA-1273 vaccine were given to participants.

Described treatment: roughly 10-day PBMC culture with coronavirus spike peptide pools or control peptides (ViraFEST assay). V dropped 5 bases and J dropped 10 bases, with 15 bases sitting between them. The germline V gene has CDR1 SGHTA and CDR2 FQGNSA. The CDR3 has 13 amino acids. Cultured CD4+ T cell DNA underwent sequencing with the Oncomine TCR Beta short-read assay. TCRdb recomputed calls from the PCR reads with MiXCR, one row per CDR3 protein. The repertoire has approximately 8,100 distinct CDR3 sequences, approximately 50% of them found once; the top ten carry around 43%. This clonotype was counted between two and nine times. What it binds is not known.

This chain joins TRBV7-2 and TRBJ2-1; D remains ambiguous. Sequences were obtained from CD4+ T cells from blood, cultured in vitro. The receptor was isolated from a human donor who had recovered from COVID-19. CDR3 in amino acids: CASSPLLYGEQFF. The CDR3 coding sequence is TGTGCCAGCAGCCCCCTCTTATACGGCGAGCAGTTCTTC.